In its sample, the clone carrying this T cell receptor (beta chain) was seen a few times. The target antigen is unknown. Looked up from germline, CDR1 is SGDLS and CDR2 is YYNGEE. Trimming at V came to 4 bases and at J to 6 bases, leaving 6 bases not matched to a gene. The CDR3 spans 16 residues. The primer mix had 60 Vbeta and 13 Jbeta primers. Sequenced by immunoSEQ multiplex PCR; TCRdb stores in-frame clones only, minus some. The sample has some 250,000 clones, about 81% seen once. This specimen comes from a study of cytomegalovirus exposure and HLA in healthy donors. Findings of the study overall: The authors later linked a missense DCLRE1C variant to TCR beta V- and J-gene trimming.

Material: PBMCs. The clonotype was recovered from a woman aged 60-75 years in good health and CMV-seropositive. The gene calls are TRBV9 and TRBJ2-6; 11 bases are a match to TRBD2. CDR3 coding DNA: TGTGCCAGCAGCACCCAACTAGCGGGAGTGGCCAACGTCCTGACTTTC. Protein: CASSTQLAGVANVLTF.